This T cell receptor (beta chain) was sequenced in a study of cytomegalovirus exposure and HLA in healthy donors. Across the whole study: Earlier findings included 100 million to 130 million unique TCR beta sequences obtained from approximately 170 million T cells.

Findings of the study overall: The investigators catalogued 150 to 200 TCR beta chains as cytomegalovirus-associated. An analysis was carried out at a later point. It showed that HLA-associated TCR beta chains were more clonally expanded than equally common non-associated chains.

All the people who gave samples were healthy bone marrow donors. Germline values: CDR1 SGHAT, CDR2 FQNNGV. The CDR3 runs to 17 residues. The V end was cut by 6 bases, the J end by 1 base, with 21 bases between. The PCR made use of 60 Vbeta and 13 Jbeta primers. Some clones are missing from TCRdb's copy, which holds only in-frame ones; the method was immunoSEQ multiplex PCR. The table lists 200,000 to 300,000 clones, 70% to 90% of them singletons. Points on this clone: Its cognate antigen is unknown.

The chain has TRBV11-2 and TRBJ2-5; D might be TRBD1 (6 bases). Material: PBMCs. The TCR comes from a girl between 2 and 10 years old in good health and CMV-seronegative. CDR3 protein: CASRPPGVLGFQETQYF. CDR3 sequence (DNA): TGTGCCAGCAGGCCGCCAGGGGTTCTGGGGTTCCAAGAGACCCAGTACTTC.